What follows are 29 T cell receptor beta chains derived from one specimen sequenced in a study of CD8+ T cells in alopecia areata. Reverse transcribed after extraction, RNA yielded cDNA as the sequencing template. Clones were read by immunoSEQ multiplex PCR, and TCRdb kept only the in-frame ones, dropping some. The sample lists more than 110,000 clones, roughly four fifths seen once, with about 25% in the top ten. The sample's treatment: oral pan-JAK inhibitor, 5-10 mg twice daily. The sample was CD8+ T cells sorted from blood, taken at week 4, from a patient treated with tofacitinib. These receptor sequences come from a human donor with alopecia areata.

The rearrangement links TRBV30 to TRBJ2-7, with unresolved D. With 1 base removed from V and 2 bases from J, the gap between germline ends came to 9 bases. CDR1 is GTSNPN, CDR2 SVGIG, per germline (reference sequence). The CDR3 sequence is 13 residues long. The chain's CDR3 is CAWSAGSTYEQYF. DNA of the CDR3: TGTGCCTGGAGTGCCGGATCCACCTACGAGCAGTACTTC. Complete variable domain (other parts from reference TRBV30 and TRBJ2-7): SQTIHQWPATLVQPVGSPLSLECTVEGTSNPNLYWYRQAAGRGLQLLFYSVGIGQISSEVPQNLSASRPQDRQFILSSKKLLLSDSGFYLCAWSAGSTYEQYFGPGTRLTVT.

This clone is deemed medium-sized. The genes are TRBV19 and TRBJ1-1; no firm D call. This CDR3 is built from 12 residues. The ends were cut back, 5 bases at V and 0 bases at J, with 4 bases in the middle. Germline V CDR1 and CDR2: LNHDA, SQIVND (reference sequence). CDR3 nucleotide sequence: TGTGCCAGTAGTTTCGTGAACACTGAAGCTTTCTTT. Translated: CASSFVNTEAFF.

This clone occurred once. This chain links TRBV9 with TRBJ2-1; no firm D call. The CDR3 is 14 amino acids. V was trimmed by 2 bases and J by 4 bases, leaving 10 bases between them. From germline, CDR1 is SGDLS and CDR2 YYNGEE. The CDR3: CASSVGRSYNEQFF. CDR3 coding DNA: TGTGCCAGCAGCGTCGGCAGATCTTACAATGAGCAGTTCTTC.

V and J are TRBV5-6 and TRBJ2-1; 8 bases are shared with TRBD1. V shed 4 bases, J shed 9 bases, and the junction held 6 bases outside the gene matches. Germline loops: CDR1 SGHDT, CDR2 YYEEEE. The CDR3 is 13 residues long. The CDR3 sequence: CASSPGQVIEQFF. The DNA for the CDR3 is TGTGCCAGCAGCCCGGGACAGGTCATTGAGCAGTTCTTC.

This chain connects TRBV4-3 to TRBJ2-5; D ambiguous. Germline V gives CDR1 LGHNA, CDR2 YSLEER. The length of the CDR3 is 14 residues. Trimming removed 2 bases at V and 2 bases at J, with 9 bases between. CDR3 sequence: CASSQSTDQETQYF. In DNA form, the CDR3 reads TGCGCCAGCAGCCAATCAACAGATCAAGAGACCCAGTACTTC.

V gene TRBV30 combines with J gene TRBJ2-7; 8 nucleotides match TRBD1. V shed 2 bases and J 3 bases; nucleotides not matched to a gene: 6. This CDR3 contains 14 residues. The V gene's germline CDR1 is GTSNPN and CDR2 SVGIG (reference sequence). The CDR3: CAWSPGQGVYEQYF. CDR3 DNA sequence: TGTGCCTGGAGTCCCGGACAGGGTGTCTACGAGCAGTACTTC.

The chain couples TRBV4-2 to TRBJ2-1; 8 bases match TRBD2. Germline lookup yields CDR1 LGHNA and CDR2 YNFKEQ. This CDR3 contains 16 residues. V was clipped by 0 bases and J by 4 bases; unmatched bases: 5. In DNA, the CDR3 is TGTGCCAGCAGCCAAGAGGAGGGGACTAGATACAATGAGCAGTTCTTC. It codes for CASSQEEGTRYNEQFF.

This sequence joins TRBV7-8 and TRBJ2-3; TRBD2 matches 7 bases. The V and J ends lost 4 bases and 1 base, in that order; junction bases with no gene match: 5. The germline gives CDR1 SGHVS, CDR2 FQNEAQ. The CDR3 extends over 15 amino acids. The chain's CDR3 is CASSWGGGRTDTQYF. The CDR3 DNA reads TGTGCCAGCAGCTGGGGCGGGGGACGCACAGATACGCAGTATTTT. The variable domain in full, with the rest retrieved from reference TRBV7-8 and TRBJ2-3, is GAGVSQSPRYKVAKRGQDVALRCDPISGHVSLFWYQQALGQGPEFLTYFQNEAQLDKSGLPSDRFFAERPEGSVSTLKIQRTQQEDSAVYLCASSWGGGRTDTQYFGPGTRLTVL.

The rearrangement links TRBV7-2 to TRBJ1-1; TRBD1 matches at 8 bases. This CDR3 contains 14 residues. CDR1 is SGHTA and CDR2 is FQGNSA in the germline V gene. The ends lost 5 bases at V and 4 bases at J; junction bases unmatched: 6. The CDR3 coding sequence is TGTGCCAGCAGCATAGACAGGGGAGGCACTGAAGCTTTCTTT. It specifies CASSIDRGGTEAFF.

The chain is built from TRBV5-6 and TRBJ2-1; D remains unclear. The CDR3 covers 15 residues. Germline V gene lookup returns CDR1 SGHDT and CDR2 YYEEEE. V was cut by 0 bases and J by 7 bases, with 14 bases left in between. This CDR3 is CASSLVGYPGNEQFF. CDR3 in DNA: TGTGCCAGCAGCTTGGTTGGGTACCCCGGGAATGAGCAGTTCTTC.

This clone turned up a few times. The chain couples TRBV5-4 to TRBJ2-1; TRBD2 matches 10 bases. The CDR3 covers 15 residues. CDR1 and CDR2 (germline): SGHNT, YYREEE (reference sequence). V shed 5 bases and J 1 base; nucleotides not matched to a gene: 3. CDR3 in amino acids: CASRVAGGSYNEQFF. Here the CDR3 DNA reads TGTGCCAGCAGAGTAGCGGGGGGTTCCTACAATGAGCAGTTCTTC.

This clone was counted once. The chain recombines TRBV7-2 with TRBJ1-1; 7 nucleotides match TRBD1. The V gene's germline CDR1 is SGHTA and CDR2 FQGNSA. V trimming: 6 bases; J trimming: 3 bases; junction bases outside the gene matches: 4. This CDR3 is built from 13 residues. The CDR3 DNA is TGTGCCAGCAGTATAACAGGGGACACTGAAGCTTTCTTT. This gives the protein CASSITGDTEAFF. The variable domain in full, completed from reference TRBV7-2 and TRBJ1-1, reads GAGVSQSPSNKVTEKGKDVELRCDPISGHTALYWYRQSLGQGLEFLIYFQGNSAPDKSGLPSDRFSAERTGGSVSTLTIQRTQQEDSAVYLCASSITGDTEAFFGQGTRLTVV.

This chain joins TRBV6-7 and TRBJ1-5; D may be TRBD1 (5 bases). TRBV6-7 is treated as an ORF (open reading frame) with a function not yet certain. CDR3 length: 15 amino acids. The V gene lost 0 bases and the J gene lost 6 bases, with 12 bases spanning the gap. Here the CDR3 reads CASSYSGTASQPQHF. CDR3 nucleotides: TGTGCCAGCAGTTACTCCGGGACGGCGAGTCAGCCCCAGCATTTT.

The chain combines TRBV7-3 with TRBJ2-5, with 12 nucleotides matching TRBD2. J was trimmed by 4 bases and V by 1 base; bases with no gene match: 7. This CDR3 is built from 17 residues. Germline CDR1 SGHTA, CDR2 FQGTGA. CDR3: CASSLIPSGGGRETQYF. The CDR3 DNA is TGTGCCAGCAGCTTAATCCCTAGCGGGGGGGGTCGAGAGACCCAGTACTTC.

The V call is TRBV21-1, the J call TRBJ2-5; the table's D call TRBD1 went unverified against the DNA. TRBV21-1 is labeled a pseudogene. CDR3 length equals 17 residues. CDR3 coding DNA: TGTGCCAGCCCTAAAGGGGAATTTGGTCTATCTCAAGAGACCCAGTACTTC. It specifies CASPKGEFGLSQETQYF.

This chain links TRBV12-5 with TRBJ1-2; D is perhaps TRBD1 (5 bases). The CDR3 length is 14 residues. Trimming shortened V by 6 bases and J by 7 bases, and 18 bases separated the two germline ends. Per germline, CDR1 LGHNT and CDR2 FRNRAP. CDR3 residues: CASGPEGRLGGYTF. Here the CDR3 DNA reads TGTGCTAGTGGCCCGGAGGGGAGGCTCGGTGGCTACACCTTC.

The rearrangement joins TRBV28 to TRBJ2-5; 12 bases are shared with TRBD1. Germline assignment: CDR1 MDHEN and CDR2 SYDVKM. Trimming took 7 bases from V and 6 from J; bases not matched to a gene: 9. This CDR3 comprises 15 residues. In nucleotides, the CDR3 is TGTGCCAGCAACCCCCGGGACAGGGGGCGAAAGACCCAGTACTTC. This gives the protein CASNPRDRGRKTQYF.

The sample holds a few counts of this clone. This chain joins TRBV7-9 and TRBJ2-7, with 7 bases identical to TRBD2. Germline V gene data show CDR1 as SEHNR and CDR2 as FQNEAQ (reference sequence). The J segment lost 2 bases and the V segment lost 4 bases, leaving 5 bases of the junction unmatched. This CDR3 contains 14 residues. The CDR3 bases are TGTGCCAGCAGCTCTAGCGGATTGACCTACGAGCAGTACTTC. Translation: CASSSSGLTYEQYF. The full variable domain, completed using reference TRBV7-9 and TRBJ2-7, is DTGVSQNPRHKITKRGQNVTFRCDPISEHNRLYWYRQTLGQGPEFLTYFQNEAQLEKSRLLSDRFSAERPKGSFSTLEIQRTEQGDSAMYLCASSSSGLTYEQYFGPGTRLTVT.

V gene TRBV4-1 combines with J gene TRBJ2-5, with TRBD2 matching 7 bases. Germline V CDR1 and CDR2: MGHRA, YSYEKL. This CDR3 is built from 16 residues. With 5 bases clipped from V and 2 bases from J, the junction kept 11 bases outside the gene matches. DNA of the CDR3: TGCGCCAGCAGCAACCCGGGGAGGGAGCTACAAGAGACCCAGTACTTC. Its protein is CASSNPGRELQETQYF.

This clone was counted a single time. The V gene is TRBV25-1, the J gene TRBJ2-1; 7 nucleotides align to TRBD1. The J segment lost 3 bases and the V segment lost 3 bases, leaving 8 bases of the junction unmatched. The CDR3 consists of 16 residues. Germline V CDR1 and CDR2: MGHDK, SYGVNS. In DNA form, the CDR3 reads TGTGCCAGCAGTGACCCAAGACAGGGTGACTACAATGAGCAGTTCTTC. Its translation is CASSDPRQGDYNEQFF.

The chain employs TRBV7-9 and TRBJ1-5; D is ambiguous. Germline V gene sequence: CDR1 SEHNR, CDR2 FQNEAQ (reference sequence). The CDR3 sequence is 14 residues long. V shed 1 base and J shed 1 base, with 5 bases lying between them. CDR3 loop: CASSLEGSNQPQHF. Here the CDR3 DNA reads TGTGCCAGCAGCTTAGAGGGAAGCAATCAGCCCCAGCATTTT.

This clone is termed large. This chain uses TRBV27 with TRBJ2-3; maybe TRBD2 (6 bases). This CDR3 is built from 13 residues. Trimming removed 5 bases from V and 2 bases from J, with 8 bases in between. CDR1 is MNHEY and CDR2 is SMNVEV in the germline V gene (reference sequence). The CDR3, as DNA: TGTGCCAGCAGTCGCGGGGCCACAGATACGCAGTATTTT. Protein sequence: CASSRGATDTQYF.

This clone was seen only a few times. The rearrangement uses TRBV5-1 and TRBJ2-4; 9 bases align to TRBD1. CDR1 is SGHRS and CDR2 is YFSETQ in the germline V gene. The CDR3 covers 15 residues. Trimming at V came to 0 bases and at J to 7 bases, leaving 5 bases not matched to a gene. CDR3 amino acids: CASSLGTGARNIQYF. CDR3 coding DNA: TGCGCCAGCAGCTTGGGGACAGGGGCCAGGAACATTCAGTACTTC.

This chain joins TRBV7-6 and TRBJ2-1, with 10 nucleotides matching TRBD1. The junction had 11 bases not matched to a gene; V was cut back by 4 bases and J by 8 bases. This CDR3 has 16 amino acids. Germline V lookup: CDR1 SGHVS, CDR2 FNYEAQ. The CDR3 DNA is TGTGCCAGCAGCTCCCGTCCCGGGACAGGGGTCGATGAGCAGTTCTTC. This encodes CASSSRPGTGVDEQFF. The whole variable domain, remainder taken from reference TRBV7-6 and TRBJ2-1, is GAGVSQSPRYKVTKRGQDVALRCDPISGHVSLYWYRQALGQGPEFLTYFNYEAQQDKSGLPNDRFSAERPEGSISTLTIQRTEQRDSAMYRCASSSRPGTGVDEQFFGPGTRLTVL.

The chain carries TRBV5-4 and TRBJ2-3; D is perhaps TRBD1 or TRBD2 (6 bases each). Germline V lookup: CDR1 SGHNT, CDR2 YYREEE (reference sequence). The V end lost 0 bases, the J end lost 2 bases, and 13 bases lay between the germline ends. The CDR3 covers 16 residues. CDR3 protein: CASSLEPGALTDTQYF. CDR3 coding DNA: TGTGCCAGCAGCTTGGAGCCGGGGGCGCTCACAGATACGCAGTATTTT.

The rearrangement links TRBV6-5 to TRBJ2-3, with 8 bases identical to TRBD2. Germline CDR1 and CDR2: MNHEY and SVGAGI. The CDR3 runs 13 residues. J lost 13 bases, V lost 6 bases, and 12 bases had no gene match. This CDR3 is CASSGGARTTEYF. DNA for the CDR3: TGTGCCAGCAGCGGGGGGGCTCGAACCACCGAGTATTTT.

The chain employs TRBV4-1 and TRBJ1-4; tentative D call: TRBD1 (5 bases). This CDR3 contains 14 residues. Trimming cost V 2 bases and J 8 bases, with 12 bases left between them. The germline V gene has CDR1 MGHRA and CDR2 YSYEKL. The CDR3 DNA reads as TGCGCCAGCAGCCAATGGCAGGGAAACGAAAAACTGTTTTTT. Its translation: CASSQWQGNEKLFF.

A single count supports this clone. The rearrangement links TRBV14 to TRBJ1-5; TRBD1 agrees at 8 bases. Per the germline V gene, CDR1 is SGHDN and CDR2 is FVKESK. Trimming took 1 base from V and 1 from J; bases not matched to a gene: 15. The CDR3 consists of 20 residues. The CDR3 sequence is CASSQAPGTGVWRSNQPQHF. The CDR3 coding sequence is TGTGCCAGCAGCCAAGCCCCCGGGACAGGAGTCTGGAGGAGCAATCAGCCCCAGCATTTT.

The chain employs TRBV15 and TRBJ1-2; D gene ambiguous. The V gene lost 3 bases and the J gene lost 2 bases, with 22 bases spanning the gap. In germline, CDR1 is LNHNV, CDR2 YYDKDF (reference sequence). The CDR3 has 18 residues. CDR3 sequence (DNA): TGTGCCACCAGCAGCTTACCCCAAGGGAAGATCCTAAACTATGGCTACACCTTC. Translation gives CATSSLPQGKILNYGYTF.